This TCR beta chain comes out of a study of cytomegalovirus exposure and HLA in healthy donors. The V and J ends lost 5 bases and 1 base respectively, with 15 bases between them. This CDR3 is built from 15 residues. From germline, CDR1 is SGHRS and CDR2 YFSETQ. Primers for the PCR totalled 60 Vbeta and 13 Jbeta. Some clones are missing from TCRdb's copy, which holds only in-frame ones; the method was immunoSEQ multiplex PCR. Of fewer than 150,000 clones listed, around 83% were seen once; the top ten hold under 4.5%. This clone came up once. Its antigen is not known. Points from the study as a whole: Only CMV serostatus was available as immune exposure information. A few CMV-associated chains were confirmed in vitro to be specific for CMV antigens. In a later analysis, an Asian-associated ancestry cluster reportedly showed fewer N-insertions than the 666-donor mean. Cytomegalovirus-associated TCR beta chains were listed, numbering 150 to 200.

This TCR was sampled from a middle-aged man in good health and CMV-seropositive. The chain has TRBV5-1 and TRBJ1-1; tentative D call: TRBD1 (6 bases). The sequenced sample consisted of PBMCs. The CDR3 sequence: CASSPITGRNTEAFF. As DNA, the CDR3 is TGCGCCAGCAGTCCTATTACAGGGAGGAACACTGAAGCTTTCTTT.